This paragraph covers one TCR beta chain sequence. Its antigen is not identified. Clones were read by immunoSEQ multiplex PCR, and TCRdb kept only the in-frame ones, dropping some. The data contain under 1,900,000 clones, 98% of them seen just once; the ten biggest clones take up over 0.3%. Division of CD4+ cells produced a CD45RA+ naive subset and a CD45RA-negative memory subset. This specimen belongs to a study of shared clonotypes between healthy human individuals. This CDR3 comprises 16 residues. Trimming pared 0 bases from V and 1 base from J, leaving 12 bases between. The V gene's germline CDR1 is LGHNA and CDR2 YSLEER. General study findings and limits: Tissue TCR repertoires likely differ from these blood-only repertoires. Sorted-subset sequencing was shown by rarefaction to be incomplete despite large depth.

The genes are TRBV4-3 and TRBJ1-2, with unresolved D. The clonotype was recovered from a young man in good health. The sequencing input was naive CD4+ T cells sorted from blood. Regarding subset: CD45RA+ positively selected. CDR3 nucleotide sequence: TGCGCCAGCAGCCAAGATGGAGCAGGTGGTAACTATGGCTACACCTTC. Protein product: CASSQDGAGGNYGYTF.